Shown below are 7 T cell receptor beta chains from a single sample sequenced in a study of human T cells and chemical hapten exposure (dated by TCRdb to the early 2020s). Library generation was performed with RACE. TCRdb names NextSeq 500 as the instrument used. Using fastp at Q25 and MiXCR, TCRdb reprocessed the public reads and kept productive beta chains. Here each entry gathers all rows of one CDR3 protein and keeps the most common genes and DNA. Recorded for this sample are tens of thousands of distinct CDR3 sequences; less than 5.5% of them occurred a single time. The ten largest clonotypes hold roughly 13% of the sample. The sample's time point label, decoded: healthy volunteer bleed at 6 weeks. Total RNA was extracted from unfractionated whole blood collected in Tempus Blood RNA tubes. The sequencing sample was made of whole blood. The receptors come from a human donor in good health. Some clones in this sample may be carry-over from other donors' samples.

This clonotype was seen repeatedly, ten times or more. The chain couples TRBV3-1 to TRBJ1-2; 7 bases are a match to TRBD1. CDR1 LGHDT and CDR2 YNNKEL come from the germline V gene (reference sequence). The V gene end was trimmed by 0 bases and the J gene end by 2 bases; junction bases not matched to a gene: 6. The CDR3 covers 16 residues. In DNA, the CDR3 is TGTGCCAGCAGCCAAGAATCTCTACAGGGGAACTATGGCTACACCTTC. Its translation: CASSQESLQGNYGYTF.

This clonotype has a count of ten or more. J is TRBJ1-4 and V is TRBV4-2; D may be TRBD1 (5 bases). Deletions cut 0 bases from V and 0 bases from J, with 11 bases between. Germline V gives CDR1 LGHNA, CDR2 YNFKEQ. The CDR3 covers 17 residues. The CDR3 coding sequence is TGTGCCAGCAGCCAAGATACTGGGGGAGCAACTAATGAAAAACTGTTTTTT. It specifies CASSQDTGGATNEKLFF.

This clonotype has at least ten counts. The gene calls are TRBV11-2 and TRBJ2-4; 8 bases are a match to TRBD2. CDR3 size: 16 residues. The germline V gene has CDR1 SGHAT and CDR2 FQNNGV. Trimming cost V 7 bases and J 0 bases; bases outside gene matches: 8. CDR3 nucleotide sequence: TGTGCCAGCACGGGGGGGGGCATCTCAGCCAAAAACATTCAGTACTTC. Encoded protein: CASTGGGISAKNIQYF.

This clonotype was observed a few times. The chain uses TRBV15 and TRBJ2-5; 12 bases are a match to TRBD1. The CDR3 contains 15 residues. Per germline, CDR1 LNHNV and CDR2 YYDKDF (reference sequence). Losses at the gene ends were 3 bases for V and 5 bases for J; bases not matched to a gene: 4. DNA for the CDR3: TGTGCCACCAGCAGGGGACAGGGGGCAGGGGAGACCCAGTACTTC. Translation: CATSRGQGAGETQYF. Full variable domain (outside the CDR3, taken from reference TRBV15 and TRBJ2-5): DAMVIQNPRYQVTQFGKPVTLSCSQTLNHNVMYWYQQKSSQAPKLLFHYYDKDFNNEADTPDNFQSRRPNTSFCFLDIRSPGLGDTAMYLCATSRGQGAGETQYFGPGTRLLVL.

The chain uses TRBV11-1 and TRBJ2-3, with TRBD2 matching 9 bases. CDR3 length: 16 amino acids. Germline V CDR1 and CDR2: SGHAT, FQDESV (reference sequence). The trim removed 4 bases at V and 5 bases at J, leaving 10 bases unmatched. CDR3 DNA sequence: TGTGCCAGCAGCTCCAGCGGGGGGCTTTCTGGAGATACGCAGTATTTT. Protein product: CASSSSGGLSGDTQYF.

Many counts were recorded for this clonotype. The chain links TRBV30 to TRBJ1-2; perhaps TRBD1 as D (6 bases). V lost 4 bases to trimming and J lost 2 bases, with 11 bases between them. CDR1 is GTSNPN, CDR2 SVGIG, per germline (reference sequence). This CDR3 contains 13 residues. Here the CDR3 DNA reads TGTGCCTGGACCTCAACAGGGAACTATGGCTACACCTTC. It yields the protein CAWTSTGNYGYTF.

This chain connects TRBV28 to TRBJ2-3, with 13 bases aligning to TRBD2. J lost 6 bases, V lost 6 bases, and 24 bases had no gene match. The CDR3 totals 21 residues. The germline CDR1 and CDR2 sequences are MDHEN and SYDVKM. CDR3 region: CASSYLLAGGRSSMKEDTQYF. The CDR3 DNA follows: TGTGCCAGCAGCTACCTACTAGCGGGAGGGCGTTCTTCAATGAAGGAGGATACGCAGTATTTT.